Below are 18 T cell receptor beta chains sequenced from a single sample in a study of T-cell memory formation after mild COVID-19 (dated by TCRdb to the early 2020s). Libraries were made using 5' RACE. These reads were obtained on an Illumina NovaSeq 6000. Through fastp at Q25 and MiXCR, TCRdb rebuilt clones from the public reads, retaining in-frame beta chains. Every entry covers one CDR3 protein and lists the most common genes and DNA from its rows. In this sample the table shows about 350,000 distinct CDR3 sequences, roughly an eighth of which occur a single time. The biggest ten clones account for roughly 20% of the sample. Sequenced: PBMCs or a T cell subset sorted from them (not recorded which). Every receptor here comes from a man younger than 30 who had mild COVID-19 (a few samples of this study predate the infection). The sample titles of this study are shuffled in the database, so cell type and time point are left out; the donor was told from shared clones.

This clonotype was counted between two and nine times. This chain joins TRBV24-1 and TRBJ2-5; D may correspond to TRBD1 or TRBD2 (5 bases each). The CDR3 has 14 residues. Germline V gene lookup returns CDR1 KGHDR and CDR2 SFDVKD. Trimming shortened V by 10 bases and J by 2 bases, and 16 bases separated the two germline ends. Here the CDR3 reads CATRRTTQQETQYF. CDR3 bases: TGTGCCACTCGGAGGACAACGCAACAAGAGACCCAGTACTTC.

This clonotype was observed a single time. The chain links TRBV7-9 to TRBJ1-2; 7 bases are a match to TRBD1. Germline V lookup: CDR1 SEHNR, CDR2 FQNEAQ (reference sequence). The CDR3 is made up of 13 amino acids. The J segment lost 8 bases and the V segment lost 5 bases, leaving 8 bases of the junction unmatched. CDR3 DNA sequence: TGTGCCAGCAGCGACGGAACAGGGGAAGGCTACACCTTC. The encoded protein is CASSDGTGEGYTF.

V is TRBV6-1 and J is TRBJ2-3; D assignment may be TRBD1 or TRBD2 (5 bases each). Germline values: CDR1 MNHNS, CDR2 SASEGT. The CDR3 has 16 residues. Trimming took off 8 bases at V and 0 bases at J, with 18 bases between the two ends. The CDR3 DNA is TGTGCCAGCTTAGGGGACCACTTTCCTAGCACAGATACGCAGTATTTT. It translates to CASLGDHFPSTDTQYF.

The chain recombines TRBV6-2 or TRBV6-3 with TRBJ2-3; D not certain. V lost 3 bases, J lost 2 bases, and 9 bases lay in between. In germline, CDR1 is MNHEY, CDR2 SVGEGT. The CDR3 loop spans 14 amino acids. The CDR3 nucleotides are TGTGCCAGCAGTTATGCGGACCACACAGATACGCAGTATTTT. This gives the protein CASSYADHTDTQYF.

The rearrangement uses TRBV7-9 and TRBJ2-5; 9 bases match TRBD2. With V trimmed by 6 bases and J by 0 bases, 2 bases remained unmatched. CDR3 length: 14 residues. Germline V gene data show CDR1 as SEHNR and CDR2 as FQNEAQ (reference sequence). CDR3 protein: CASRPSGDQETQYF. CDR3 nucleotides: TGTGCCAGCAGGCCTAGCGGGGACCAAGAGACCCAGTACTTC.

The V call is TRBV24-1, the J call TRBJ1-1, with D hard to call. Trimming removed 1 base from V and 9 bases from J, with 8 bases in between. The length of the CDR3 is 12 residues. Germline V gene lookup returns CDR1 KGHDR and CDR2 SFDVKD. CDR3 residues: CATSDFGGKAFF. The CDR3 bases are TGTGCCACCAGTGATTTTGGAGGGAAAGCTTTCTTT.

This clonotype was found a few times. The chain uses TRBV6-6 and TRBJ1-5; no clear D. V dropped 9 bases and J dropped 8 bases, with 17 bases sitting between them. Germline V gene data show CDR1 as MNHNY and CDR2 as SVGAGI (reference sequence). This CDR3 has 13 residues. Here the CDR3 reads CASSGSYVEPQHF. CDR3 DNA sequence: TGTGCCAGTAGTGGATCATACGTGGAGCCCCAGCATTTT.

This clonotype appeared a few times. The chain employs TRBV4-3 and TRBJ2-7, with D maybe TRBD2 (5 bases). With 0 bases removed from V and 1 base from J, the gap between germline ends came to 10 bases. This CDR3 region has 15 residues. In germline, CDR1 is LGHNA, CDR2 YSLEER. In DNA, the CDR3 is TGCGCCAGCAGCCAAGAGGCAGGACTTTCCTACGAGCAGTACTTC. Translation: CASSQEAGLSYEQYF.

This clonotype was detected only a few times. This rearrangement joins TRBV5-1 to TRBJ2-3; the match to TRBD2 covers 12 bases. V was clipped by 4 bases and J by 2 bases; unmatched bases: 5. Looked up from germline, CDR1 is SGHRS and CDR2 is YFSETQ. The CDR3 spans 16 residues. Written as DNA, the CDR3 is TGCGCCAGCAGCAATAGACTAGCGGGGGCCACAGATACGCAGTATTTT. Translation: CASSNRLAGATDTQYF.

The gene calls are TRBV4-3 and TRBJ2-2, with 12 bases lining up with TRBD1. This CDR3 has 17 amino acids. After removal of 0 bases from V and 4 bases from J, the junction contained 3 bases not matched to a gene. Germline V gives CDR1 LGHNA, CDR2 YSLEER. For the CDR3, the DNA is TGCGCCAGCAGCCAAGAGGGACAGGGGGCGTCCACCGGGGAGCTGTTTTTT. It codes for CASSQEGQGASTGELFF.

This clonotype was seen ten or more times. V gene TRBV6-6 combines with J gene TRBJ1-5, with TRBD1 matching 9 bases. The germline V gene encodes CDR1 MNHNY and CDR2 SVGAGI (reference sequence). The CDR3 covers 16 residues. With 6 bases clipped from V and 7 bases from J, the junction kept 13 bases outside the gene matches. CDR3 loop: CASSRGTGRRGQPQHF. The CDR3 DNA follows: TGTGCCAGCAGCCGCGGGACAGGGCGTCGGGGGCAGCCCCAGCATTTT.

CDR3 residues: CASSVDAGGNEQFF. DNA of the CDR3: TGTGCCAGCAGCGTAGACGCAGGGGGCAATGAGCAGTTCTTC. The rearrangement links TRBV9 to TRBJ2-1; 7 bases fit TRBD1. Germline V gene sequence: CDR1 SGDLS, CDR2 YYNGEE. The CDR3 runs 14 residues. The trim removed 0 bases at V and 6 bases at J, leaving 3 bases unmatched. Full variable domain (rest looked up from reference TRBV9 and TRBJ2-1): DSGVTQTPKHLITATGQRVTLRCSPRSGDLSVYWYQQSLDQGLQFLIQYYNGEERAKGNILERFSAQQFPDLHSELNLSSLELGDSALYFCASSVDAGGNEQFFGPGTRLTVL.

This clonotype was seen more than once but under ten times. The chain uses TRBV19 and TRBJ2-1; D not certain. Germline CDR1 reads LNHDA; CDR2 reads SQIVND (reference sequence). The germline V and J ends were trimmed by 3 bases and 8 bases, with 14 bases remaining between them. CDR3 length equals 14 residues. The CDR3 loop is CASSISPNSDEQFF. In DNA form, the CDR3 reads TGTGCCAGTAGTATTTCCCCAAACTCGGATGAGCAGTTCTTC.

This clonotype showed up just a few times. The J gene is TRBJ2-5, the V gene TRBV4-1; possibly TRBD1 for D (6 bases). The germline V and J ends were trimmed by 4 bases and 0 bases, with 9 bases remaining between them. The CDR3 runs to 14 residues. Germline lookup yields CDR1 MGHRA and CDR2 YSYEKL. The chain's CDR3 is CASSPQGYQETQYF. The CDR3 DNA sequence: TGCGCCAGCAGCCCCCAGGGGTACCAAGAGACCCAGTACTTC.

This clonotype was found a few times. This chain links TRBV27 with TRBJ2-1; TRBD1 or TRBD2 may be the D gene (5 bases each). Germline CDR1 MNHEY, CDR2 SMNVEV (reference sequence). Trimming took off 4 bases at V and 7 bases at J, with 11 bases between the two ends. This CDR3 comprises 13 residues. This CDR3 is CASSCLGDNEQFF. As DNA, the CDR3 is TGTGCCAGCAGTTGCCTGGGGGATAATGAGCAGTTCTTC.

The chain uses TRBV2 and TRBJ1-2, with 11 bases fitting TRBD1. The CDR3 spans 12 residues. Germline CDR1 reads SNHLY; CDR2 reads FYNNEI. J lost 7 bases, V lost 8 bases, and 3 bases had no gene match. The CDR3 reads CASGTGGRGYTF. CDR3 nucleotides: TGTGCCAGCGGGACAGGGGGACGTGGCTACACCTTC.

The chain uses TRBV11-2 and TRBJ2-7; D possibly corresponds to TRBD1 (6 bases). The V end was cut by 8 bases, the J end by 0 bases, with 17 bases between. Germline assignment: CDR1 SGHAT and CDR2 FQNNGV. The CDR3 has 15 amino acids. For the CDR3, the DNA is TGTGCCAGCCGAGTGACAGGCCGGAGCTCCTACGAGCAGTACTTC. Translated: CASRVTGRSSYEQYF.

This clonotype came up many times. This sequence joins TRBV5-1 and TRBJ2-5; 8 bases are shared with TRBD1. CDR3 size: 14 residues. J was trimmed by 5 bases and V by 1 base; bases with no gene match: 4. Per the germline V gene, CDR1 is SGHRS and CDR2 is YFSETQ. The CDR3 DNA is TGCGCCAGCAGCTTGCAGGGGGCTCGGGAGACCCAGTACTTC. It specifies CASSLQGARETQYF.